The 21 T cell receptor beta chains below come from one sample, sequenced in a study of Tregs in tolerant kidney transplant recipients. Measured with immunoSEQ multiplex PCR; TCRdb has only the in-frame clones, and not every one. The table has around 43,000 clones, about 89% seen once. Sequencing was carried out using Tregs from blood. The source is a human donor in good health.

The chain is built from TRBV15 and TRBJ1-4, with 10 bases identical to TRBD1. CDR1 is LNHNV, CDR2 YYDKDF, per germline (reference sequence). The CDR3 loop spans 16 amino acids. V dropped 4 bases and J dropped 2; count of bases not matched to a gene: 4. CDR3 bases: TGTGCCACCAGCATGGACAGGGGGGAGACTAATGAAAAACTGTTTTTT. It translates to CATSMDRGETNEKLFF.

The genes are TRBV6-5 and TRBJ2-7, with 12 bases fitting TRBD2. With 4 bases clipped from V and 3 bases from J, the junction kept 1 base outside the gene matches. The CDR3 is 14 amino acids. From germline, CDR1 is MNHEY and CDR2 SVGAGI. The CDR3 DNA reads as TGTGCCAGCAGTTCACTAGCGGGGGGCTACGAGCAGTACTTC. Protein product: CASSSLAGGYEQYF.

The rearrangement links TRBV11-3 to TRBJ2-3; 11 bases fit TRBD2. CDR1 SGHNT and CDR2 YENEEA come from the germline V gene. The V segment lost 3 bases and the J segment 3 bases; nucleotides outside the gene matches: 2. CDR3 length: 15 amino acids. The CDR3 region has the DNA TGTGCCAGCAGCTTCGGGACTAGCGGTACAGATACGCAGTATTTT. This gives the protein CASSFGTSGTDTQYF.

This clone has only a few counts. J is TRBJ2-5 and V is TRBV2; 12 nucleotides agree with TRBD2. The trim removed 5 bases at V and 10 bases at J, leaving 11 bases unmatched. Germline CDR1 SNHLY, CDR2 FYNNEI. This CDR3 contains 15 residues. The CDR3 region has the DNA TGTGCCAGCAGTCTATCTAGCGGGGGGGCCGGGGGCCAGTACTTC. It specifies CASSLSSGGAGGQYF.

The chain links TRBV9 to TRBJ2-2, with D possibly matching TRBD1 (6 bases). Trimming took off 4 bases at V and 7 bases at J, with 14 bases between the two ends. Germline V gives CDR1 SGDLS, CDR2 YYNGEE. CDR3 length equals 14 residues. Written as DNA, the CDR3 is TGTGCCAGCAGCCCGGACAGTGACTACGGGGAGCTGTTTTTT. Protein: CASSPDSDYGELFF.

CDR3 region: CASTGTGGPYGYTF. CDR3 bases: TGTGCCAGCACGGGGACAGGGGGCCCCTATGGCTACACCTTC. The rearrangement joins TRBV6-1 to TRBJ1-2, with TRBD1 matching 12 bases. CDR3 length: 14 amino acids. Germline CDR1 and CDR2: MNHNS and SASEGT. J was trimmed by 4 bases and V by 7 bases; bases with no gene match: 4.

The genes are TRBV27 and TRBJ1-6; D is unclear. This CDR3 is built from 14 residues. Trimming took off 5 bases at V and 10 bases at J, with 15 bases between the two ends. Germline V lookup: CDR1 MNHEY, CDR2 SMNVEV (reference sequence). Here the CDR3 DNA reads TGTGCCAGCAGTATTTTGCCCGATTTCTCACCCCTCCACTTT. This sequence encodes CASSILPDFSPLHF.

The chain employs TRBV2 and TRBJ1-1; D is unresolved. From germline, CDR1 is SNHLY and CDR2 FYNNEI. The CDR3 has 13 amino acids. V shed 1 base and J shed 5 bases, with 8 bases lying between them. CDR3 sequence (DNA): TGTGCCAGCAGTGAAGGAGGGCAGACTGAAGCTTTCTTT. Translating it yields CASSEGGQTEAFF.

DNA of the CDR3: TGTGCCAGCAGTGCCCCCTCTAGCGACGGAGGAGAGACCCAGTACTTC. It yields the protein CASSAPSSDGGETQYF. The chain employs TRBV27 and TRBJ2-5; maybe TRBD2 (6 bases). From germline, CDR1 is MNHEY and CDR2 SMNVEV (reference sequence). This CDR3 has 16 amino acids. V lost 5 bases, J lost 4 bases, and 20 bases lay in between.

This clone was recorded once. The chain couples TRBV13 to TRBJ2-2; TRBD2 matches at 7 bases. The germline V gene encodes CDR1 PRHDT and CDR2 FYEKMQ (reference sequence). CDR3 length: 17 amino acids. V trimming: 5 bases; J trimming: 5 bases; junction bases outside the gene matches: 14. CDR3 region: CASSQTFAGDRTGELFF. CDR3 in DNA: TGTGCCAGCAGCCAAACTTTTGCGGGAGATAGGACCGGGGAGCTGTTTTTT.

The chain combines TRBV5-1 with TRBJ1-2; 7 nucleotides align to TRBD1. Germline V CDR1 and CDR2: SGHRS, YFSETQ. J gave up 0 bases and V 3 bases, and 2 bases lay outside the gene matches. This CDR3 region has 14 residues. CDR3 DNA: TGCGCCAGCAGCTACGGACAGGCTAACTATGGCTACACCTTC. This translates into CASSYGQANYGYTF.

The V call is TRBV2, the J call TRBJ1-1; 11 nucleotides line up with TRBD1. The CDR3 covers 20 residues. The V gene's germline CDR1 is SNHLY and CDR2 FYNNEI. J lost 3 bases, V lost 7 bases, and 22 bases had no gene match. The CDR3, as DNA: TGTGCCAGCAACACTACCGAGGACAGGGGGCGACGGGGGGCCTACACTGAAGCTTTCTTT. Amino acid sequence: CASNTTEDRGRRGAYTEAFF.

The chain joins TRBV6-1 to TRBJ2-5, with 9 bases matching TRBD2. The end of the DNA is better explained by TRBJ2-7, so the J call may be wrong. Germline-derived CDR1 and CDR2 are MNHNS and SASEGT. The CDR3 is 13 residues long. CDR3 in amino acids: CASDRTSEYEQYF. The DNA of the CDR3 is TGTGCCAGCGACCGGACTAGCGAGTACGAGCAGTACTTC.

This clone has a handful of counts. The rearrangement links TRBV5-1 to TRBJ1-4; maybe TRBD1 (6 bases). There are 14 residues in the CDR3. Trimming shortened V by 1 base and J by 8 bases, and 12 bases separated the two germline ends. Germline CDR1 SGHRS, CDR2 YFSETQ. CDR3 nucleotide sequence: TGCGCCAGCAGCTTGACAGGGTGGAAAGAAAAACTGTTTTTT. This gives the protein CASSLTGWKEKLFF.

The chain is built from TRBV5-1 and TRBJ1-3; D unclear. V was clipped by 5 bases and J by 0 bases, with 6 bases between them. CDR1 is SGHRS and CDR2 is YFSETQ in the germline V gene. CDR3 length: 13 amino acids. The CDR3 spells CASSSRSGNTIYF. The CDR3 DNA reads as TGCGCCAGCAGTTCGCGCTCTGGAAACACCATATATTTT. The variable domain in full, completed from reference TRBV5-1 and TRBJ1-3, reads KAGVTQTPRYLIKTRGQQVTLSCSPISGHRSVSWYQQTPGQGLQFLFEYFSETQRNKGNFPGRFSGRQFSNSRSEMNVSTLELGDSALYLCASSSRSGNTIYFGEGSWLTVV.

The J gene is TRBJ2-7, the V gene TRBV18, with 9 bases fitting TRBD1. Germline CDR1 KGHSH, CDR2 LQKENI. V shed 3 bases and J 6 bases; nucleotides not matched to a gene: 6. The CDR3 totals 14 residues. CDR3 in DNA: TGTGCCAGCTCACCGGGGACAGGGACAGCCGAGCAGTACTTC. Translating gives CASSPGTGTAEQYF.

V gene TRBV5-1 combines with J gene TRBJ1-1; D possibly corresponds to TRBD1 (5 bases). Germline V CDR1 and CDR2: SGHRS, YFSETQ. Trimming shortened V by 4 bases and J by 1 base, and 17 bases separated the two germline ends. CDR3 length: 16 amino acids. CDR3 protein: CASSRGTLSGNTEAFF. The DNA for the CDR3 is TGCGCCAGCAGCCGCGGGACCCTCAGCGGGAACACTGAAGCTTTCTTT.

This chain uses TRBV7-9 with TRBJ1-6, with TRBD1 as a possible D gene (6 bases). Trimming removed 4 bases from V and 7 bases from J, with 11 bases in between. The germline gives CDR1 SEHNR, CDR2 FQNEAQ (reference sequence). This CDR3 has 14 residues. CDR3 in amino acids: CASSYRTENSPLHF. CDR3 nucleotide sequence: TGTGCCAGCAGCTACCGGACAGAGAATTCACCCCTCCACTTT. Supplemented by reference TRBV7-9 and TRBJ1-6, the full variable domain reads DTGVSQNPRHKITKRGQNVTFRCDPISEHNRLYWYRQTLGQGPEFLTYFQNEAQLEKSRLLSDRFSAERPKGSFSTLEIQRTEQGDSAMYLCASSYRTENSPLHFGNGTRLTVT.

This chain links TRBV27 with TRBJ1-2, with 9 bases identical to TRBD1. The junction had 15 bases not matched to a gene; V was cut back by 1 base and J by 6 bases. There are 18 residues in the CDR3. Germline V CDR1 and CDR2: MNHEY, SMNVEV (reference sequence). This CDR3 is CASSLFPGTGHLLDGYTF. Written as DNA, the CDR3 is TGTGCCAGCAGTTTATTCCCCGGGACAGGGCACCTCCTTGATGGCTACACCTTC.

For the CDR3, the DNA is TGTGCCAGTAGTATAATCGGGGCGAACACTGAAGCTTTCTTT. Amino acid sequence: CASSIIGANTEAFF. J is TRBJ1-1 and V is TRBV19, with D possibly being TRBD1 (5 bases). Per germline, CDR1 LNHDA and CDR2 SQIVND (reference sequence). The CDR3 sequence is 14 residues long. Trimming cost V 2 bases and J 1 base, with 8 bases left between them.

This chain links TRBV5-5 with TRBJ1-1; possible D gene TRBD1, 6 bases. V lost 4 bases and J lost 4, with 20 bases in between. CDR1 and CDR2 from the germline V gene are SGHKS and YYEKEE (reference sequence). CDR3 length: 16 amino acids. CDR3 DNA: TGTGCCAGCAGCCCCTGGGGGGCATTACTAGGCACTGAAGCTTTCTTT. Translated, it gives CASSPWGALLGTEAFF.